The source of this T cell receptor beta chain is a study of cytomegalovirus exposure and HLA in healthy donors. Background on the study: Roughly 85 million unique TCRs from HLA-typed donors made up an early data release.

The V gene's germline CDR1 is MNHNS and CDR2 SASEGT. The length of the CDR3 is 13 residues. Points on this clone: Its antigen is unidentified.

The primer mix had 60 Vbeta and 13 Jbeta primers. Clones were sequenced by immunoSEQ multiplex PCR, and TCRdb holds only the in-frame ones, with some missing. The profile shows about 170,000 clones, 73% of them singletons. Study conclusions and caveats: Generally TCR sequences proved uncommon, though certain public TCRs appeared in numerous donors.

Sequencing was done on a sample of PBMCs. The genes are TRBV6-1 and TRBJ2-3; D is undetermined. This TCR came from a woman aged 18 to 35 in good health and CMV-seropositive. The chain's CDR3 is CAVAPGQLDTQYF. Written as DNA, the CDR3 is TGTGCAGTCGCCCCGGGTCAATTAGATACGCAGTATTTT.